This T cell receptor beta chain was obtained from a study of tumor and adjacent non-tumor tissue in lung cancer. The template was RNA from unsorted bulk tissue. More than 3 cm separated this lung sample from the edge of the tumor. CDR3 length equals 15 residues. On this clonotype itself: A read error may explain this, as a much larger clone is one base away.

Three rounds of nested PCR, following a modified ARM-PCR protocol, produced the TCRbeta library. In TCRdb, the multiplex PCR reads were re-called with MiXCR into one record per CDR3 protein. This sample has about 75,000 distinct CDR3 sequences; 65% to 75% occur once, and the top ten carry 25% to 35%. The sample was distant non-tumor lung tissue. This TCR came from a woman aged 50 to 65 with non-small cell lung cancer. This chain links TRBV12-3 or TRBV12-4 with TRBJ2-3; no reliable D call. The CDR3 region is CASSLMALSRDTQYF. CDR3 in DNA: TGTGCCAGCAGTTTAATGGCGTTAAGCAGAGATACGCAGTATTTT.